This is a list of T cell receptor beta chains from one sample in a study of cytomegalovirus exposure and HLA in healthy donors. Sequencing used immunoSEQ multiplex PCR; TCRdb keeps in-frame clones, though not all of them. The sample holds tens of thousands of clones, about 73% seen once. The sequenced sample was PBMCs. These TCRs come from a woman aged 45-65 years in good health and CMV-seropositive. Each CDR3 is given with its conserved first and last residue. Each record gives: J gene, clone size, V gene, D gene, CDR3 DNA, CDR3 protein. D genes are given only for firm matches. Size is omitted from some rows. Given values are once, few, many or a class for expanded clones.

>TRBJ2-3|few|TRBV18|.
TGTGCCAGCTCAGGGGGCGATCGCACAGATACGCAGTATTTT
CASSGGDRTDTQYF
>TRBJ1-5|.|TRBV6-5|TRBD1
TGTGCCAGCAGACGGGACAGGGTTGACAATCAGCCCCAGCATTTT
CASRRDRVDNQPQHF
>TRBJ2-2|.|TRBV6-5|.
TGTGCCAGCAGTTACGGGGCCAACACCGGGGAGCTGTTTTTT
CASSYGANTGELFF
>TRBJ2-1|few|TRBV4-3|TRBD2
TGCGCCAGCAGCCAAGATCCAAGAACTAGCGGGTTTTACAATGAGCAGTTCTTC
CASSQDPRTSGFYNEQFF
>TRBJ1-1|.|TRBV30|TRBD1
TGTGCCTGGATCCCGGGACAGGGGGCGCCGAACACTGAAGCTTTCTTT
CAWIPGQGAPNTEAFF
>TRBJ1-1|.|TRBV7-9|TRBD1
TGTGCCAGCAGCCCCTCCGGGACAGGAGTAGCTTTCTTT
CASSPSGTGVAFF
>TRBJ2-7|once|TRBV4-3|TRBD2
TGCGCCAGCAGCCGGCAAACTAGCGGGGGAATTTACGAGCAGTACTTC
CASSRQTSGGIYEQYF
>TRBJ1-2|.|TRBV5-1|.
TGCGCCAGCAGCTTGGAGGGGGGGGGTAAGAACTATGGCTACACCTTC
CASSLEGGGKNYGYTF
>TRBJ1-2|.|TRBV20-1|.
TGCAGTGCTCCGGACAGTCCTCTGTACACCTTC
CSAPDSPLYTF
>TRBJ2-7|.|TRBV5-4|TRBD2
TGTGCCAGCAGCTCCGGGACTAGCGGACCCTACGAGCAGTACTTC
CASSSGTSGPYEQYF
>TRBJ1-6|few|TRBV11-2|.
TGTGCCAGCAGCTTAGATCGGAGGAGACTTAATTCACCCCTCCACTTT
CASSLDRRRLNSPLHF
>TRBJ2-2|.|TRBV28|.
TGTGCCAGCAGTTCGTTTGCGGGACAGACAAGGAACACCGGGGAGCTGTTTTTT
CASSSFAGQTRNTGELFF
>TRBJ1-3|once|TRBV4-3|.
TGCGCCAGCAGCCAAGGTAGAGTCCTATCCGGAAACACCATATATTTT
CASSQGRVLSGNTIYF
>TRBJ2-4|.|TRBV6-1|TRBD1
TGTGCCAGCAGTGAATCAGGGGGAGCCAAAAACATTCAGTACTTC
CASSESGGAKNIQYF
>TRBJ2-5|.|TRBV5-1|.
TGCGCCAGCAGCTTTAGGACAGATTGGCTTGAGACCCAGTACTTC
CASSFRTDWLETQYF
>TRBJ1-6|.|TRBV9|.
TGTGCCAGCACTGTCGGGGTGAGCTCCTATAATTCACCCCTCCACTTT
CASTVGVSSYNSPLHF
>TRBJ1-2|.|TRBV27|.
TGTGCCAGCAGTTACCAGCGACTCTATGGCTACACCTTC
CASSYQRLYGYTF
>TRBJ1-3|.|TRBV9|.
TGTGCCAGCAGCGTAGCGGGTACGGGAAACACCATATATTTT
CASSVAGTGNTIYF